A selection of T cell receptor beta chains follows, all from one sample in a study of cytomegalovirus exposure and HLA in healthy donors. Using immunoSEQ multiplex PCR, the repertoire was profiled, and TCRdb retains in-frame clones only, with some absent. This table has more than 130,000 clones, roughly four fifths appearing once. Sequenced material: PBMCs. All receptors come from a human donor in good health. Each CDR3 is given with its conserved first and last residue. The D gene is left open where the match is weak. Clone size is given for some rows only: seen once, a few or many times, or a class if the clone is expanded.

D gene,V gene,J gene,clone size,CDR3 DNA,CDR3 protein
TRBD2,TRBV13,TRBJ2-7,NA,TGTGCCAGCAGCCCCCAGTGGGAGGGGTCCTACGAGCAGTACTTC,CASSPQWEGSYEQYF
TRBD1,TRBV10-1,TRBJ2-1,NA,TGCGCCAGCAGTGTTCGGGACAGGGACAATGAGCAGTTCTTC,CASSVRDRDNEQFF
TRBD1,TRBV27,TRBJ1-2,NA,TGTGCCAGCAGTTGGTCGGGACAGAAAAAATTTAACTATGGCTACACCTTC,CASSWSGQKKFNYGYTF
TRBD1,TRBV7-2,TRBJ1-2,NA,TGTGCCAGCAGCGAATCGGCAGGGACAGGGGATTATGGCTACACCTTC,CASSESAGTGDYGYTF
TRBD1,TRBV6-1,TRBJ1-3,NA,TGTGCCAGCGACTACAGGGGTTATGGAAACACCATATATTTT,CASDYRGYGNTIYF
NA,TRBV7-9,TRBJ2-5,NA,TGTGCCAGCGGGGGGTTAGAAGAGACCCAGTACTTC,CASGGLEETQYF
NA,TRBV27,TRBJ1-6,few,TGTGCCAGCAGTTTCCGGGTATCTTCACCCCTCCACTTT,CASSFRVSSPLHF
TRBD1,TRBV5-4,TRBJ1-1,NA,TGTGCCAGCAGTAGACAGGGGAACACTGAAGCTTTCTTT,CASSRQGNTEAFF
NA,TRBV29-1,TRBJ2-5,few,TGCAGCGGAGGGGGGGGAGAGGGAGAGACCCAGTACTTC,CSGGGGEGETQYF
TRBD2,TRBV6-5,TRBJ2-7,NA,TGTGCCAGCAGTCCCGGGACTAGCGGGGGTGGGGAGCAGTACTTC,CASSPGTSGGGEQYF
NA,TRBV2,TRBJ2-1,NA,TGTGCCAGCAGTGAACGGTTTGGGGGGTCCTACAATGAGCAGTTCTTC,CASSERFGGSYNEQFF
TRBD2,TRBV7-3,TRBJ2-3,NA,TGTGCCAGCAGGTCAACCGGGACTAGCGTCACAGATACGCAGTATTTT,CASRSTGTSVTDTQYF
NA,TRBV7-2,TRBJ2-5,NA,TGTGCCAGCAGCCCGGTCTTAGGGACTCGGGAGACCCAGTACTTC,CASSPVLGTRETQYF
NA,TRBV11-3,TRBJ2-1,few,TGTGCCAGCAGCCACACTCTAGGAGGGGAGCAGTTCTTC,CASSHTLGGEQFF
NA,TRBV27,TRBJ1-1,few,TGTGCCAGCAGTCCTCTTGGGGGGGACACTGAAGCTTTCTTT,CASSPLGGDTEAFF
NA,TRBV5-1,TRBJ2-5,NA,TGCGCCAGCAGCTTGGCGGGCACTAGTTATCAAGAGACCCAGTACTTC,CASSLAGTSYQETQYF
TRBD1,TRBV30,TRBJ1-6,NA,TGTGCCTGGAGTGTAACTGACAGGGCTTCACCCCTCCACTTT,CAWSVTDRASPLHF
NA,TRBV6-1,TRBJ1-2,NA,TGTGCCAGCAGTTATGGCAGTCCCTATGGCTACACCTTC,CASSYGSPYGYTF
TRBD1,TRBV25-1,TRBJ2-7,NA,TGTGCCAGCCTGGGGGACAGGGTGGGCGAGCAGTACTTC,CASLGDRVGEQYF
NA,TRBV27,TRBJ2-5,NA,TGTGCCAGCAGTTTATCCCAGGGGATAGAGACCCAGTACTTC,CASSLSQGIETQYF
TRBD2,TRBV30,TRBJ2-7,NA,TGTGCCTGGAGTGGCATTACTAGCGGGGGTCGCTACGAGCAGTACTTC,CAWSGITSGGRYEQYF
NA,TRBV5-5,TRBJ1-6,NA,TGTGCCAGCAGCTTCGATTCGACAGGTCTCTTCTCCTATAATTCACCCCTCCACTTT,CASSFDSTGLFSYNSPLHF
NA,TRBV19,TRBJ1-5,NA,TGTGCCAGTAGTTCCACCACAGGAGGGGCTCGTTATAGCAATCAGCCCCAGCATTTT,CASSSTTGGARYSNQPQHF
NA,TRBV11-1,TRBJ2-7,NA,TGTGCCAGCAGCTCAGGGTACGACGAGCAGTACTTC,CASSSGYDEQYF
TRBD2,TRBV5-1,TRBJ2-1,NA,TGCGCCAGCAGCCCGTATCCGAATAGACTAGCGGGGAAGGTCAATGAGCAGTTCTTC,CASSPYPNRLAGKVNEQFF
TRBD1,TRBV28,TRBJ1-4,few,TGTGCCAGCAGTTCCCCATACAGGGGTGGAGATGAAAAACTGTTTTTT,CASSSPYRGGDEKLFF
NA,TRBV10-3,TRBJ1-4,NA,TGTGCCATCAGTGGGACAAACTATAATGAAAAACTGTTTTTT,CAISGTNYNEKLFF
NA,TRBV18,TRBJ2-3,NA,TGTGCCAGCTCACCACCGGCAAGATCTAGCACAGATACGCAGTATTTT,CASSPPARSSTDTQYF
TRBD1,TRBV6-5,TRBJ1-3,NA,TGTGCCAGCAGTCAGGACAGGGATTTAAACACCATATATTTT,CASSQDRDLNTIYF
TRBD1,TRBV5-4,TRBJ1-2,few,TGTGCCAGCAGCTCCCCAGGGGGCGGCTATGGCTACACCTTC,CASSSPGGGYGYTF
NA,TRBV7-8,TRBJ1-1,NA,TGTGCCAGCAGCTTAGCGCCCGGGAACACTGAAGCTTTCTTT,CASSLAPGNTEAFF
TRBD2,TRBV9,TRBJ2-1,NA,TGTGCCAGCAGCCTTACTAGCGGGAGGGCCTTTAATGAGCAGTTCTTC,CASSLTSGRAFNEQFF
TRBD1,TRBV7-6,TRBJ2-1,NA,TGTGCCAGCAGCTTAGTGGGGACAGGGGGAAATGAGCAGTTCTTC,CASSLVGTGGNEQFF
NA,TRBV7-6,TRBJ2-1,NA,TGTGCCAGCAGCTTAGTCTGGAGTCGTTCGGGTCCACCCTACAATGAGCAGTTCTTC,CASSLVWSRSGPPYNEQFF